This TCR beta chain appears in the sequencing data of a study of blood T cell repertoires in COVID-19. Study-wide context: The study drew acute and convalescent COVID-19 samples from the United States, Italy and Spain. T cells, B-cell-depleted T cells, or PBMCs supplied cDNA or gDNA.

Original data processing: Scientists estimated how many nucleated cells there were by amplifying reference gene primers. Profiling relied on immunoSEQ multiplex PCR, and the TCRdb table lists in-frame clones only, not all of them. D and trimming come from the DNA, and the V and J calls and clone size come from that table. The data hold fewer than 300,000 clones, with 75% to 95% observed a single time. This CDR3 spans 15 amino acids. Germline V lookup: CDR1 SGHDT, CDR2 YYEEEE. The ends lost 4 bases at V and 7 bases at J; junction bases unmatched: 10. Across about two dozen US areas, participants ranged in age from roughly 18 to 89 years.

The clonotype comes from a young woman who had recovered from COVID-19. The genes are TRBV5-6 and TRBJ2-1; 8 bases fit TRBD1. The sequenced sample was PBMCs or T cells enriched from blood (not recorded which). The CDR3 is CASSPWTGMVNEQFF. CDR3 coding DNA: TGTGCCAGCAGCCCATGGACAGGGATGGTGAATGAGCAGTTCTTC.